The 5 T cell receptor beta chains reported below all come from one sample, sequenced in a study of T-cell reconstitution after alpha-beta-depleted transplantation in children. The TCRbeta library was prepared with unique molecular identifiers. TCRdb recomputed calls from the PCR reads with MiXCR, one row per CDR3 protein. The table has around 680,000 distinct CDR3 sequences, around 16% seen once. This sample comprised PBMCs from the stem cell graft donor, obtained from the stem cell graft. The receptors here all came from a human donor who donated a stem cell graft to a child with acute myeloid leukemia.

This clonotype was seen ten or more times. V and J are TRBV20-1 and TRBJ1-6; D may be TRBD1 (5 bases). The length of the CDR3 is 14 residues. V lost 1 base and J lost 4, with 8 bases in between. Germline V gene sequence: CDR1 DFQATT, CDR2 SNEGSKA (reference sequence). DNA of the CDR3: TGCAGTGCTAGAGGGGGCGAGTATAATTCACCCCTCCACTTT. It specifies CSARGGEYNSPLHF.

This chain uses TRBV12-3 or TRBV12-4 with TRBJ2-3, with 8 bases identical to TRBD1. The CDR3 totals 14 residues. The J segment lost 4 bases and the V segment lost 8 bases, leaving 8 bases of the junction unmatched. The CDR3 loop is CASDRQGMADTQYF. The CDR3 DNA follows: TGTGCCAGCGATAGACAGGGGATGGCAGATACGCAGTATTTT.

In this sample, this clonotype turned up many times. J is TRBJ2-3 and V is TRBV6-4; D gene ambiguous. This CDR3 is built from 13 residues. CDR1 and CDR2 from the germline V gene are MRHNA and SNTAGT. The CDR3 spells CATSLGSTDTQYF. Written as DNA, the CDR3 is TGTGCTACTTCCCTCGGGAGCACAGATACGCAGTATTTT.

DNA of the CDR3: TGTGCCAGCTCAACGGGGCAGGATGGCTACACCTTC. As protein: CASSTGQDGYTF. The J gene is TRBJ1-2, the V gene TRBV18, with a weak D call TRBD1 (5 bases). Germline CDR1 is KGHSH and CDR2 is LQKENI. V lost 5 bases to trimming and J lost 6 bases, with 10 bases between them. This CDR3 has 12 amino acids.

In this sample, this clonotype turned up a few times. The rearrangement joins TRBV20-1 to TRBJ2-1; 10 bases are a match to TRBD2. V lost 1 base to trimming and J lost 9 bases; unmatched junction nucleotides: 9. Germline V gene lookup returns CDR1 DFQATT and CDR2 SNEGSKA (reference sequence). The CDR3 extends over 15 amino acids. As DNA, the CDR3 is TGCAGTGCTAGAGTAGTAGCGGGGGGCGGGGGTGAGCAGTTCTTC. This sequence encodes CSARVVAGGGGEQFF.